The next 30 T cell receptor beta chains were all read from a single sample in a study of control samples from healthy donors and cancer patients. TCRdb keeps only in-frame clones here, not all; method: immunoSEQ multiplex PCR. The repertoire holds about 170,000 clones, with approximately 90% as singletons. The sequencing sample was made of blood. The receptors originated from a man aged 30-40 years in good health.

DNA for the CDR3: TGTGCCAGCAGCTTCCTCAGGGGGCCGAACACCGGGGAGCTGTTTTTT. Residues: CASSFLRGPNTGELFF. V gene TRBV11-2 combines with J gene TRBJ2-2; 8 bases are shared with TRBD1. Looked up from germline, CDR1 is SGHAT and CDR2 is FQNNGV. The trim removed 3 bases at V and 0 bases at J, leaving 3 bases unmatched. There are 16 residues in the CDR3. The full variable domain, rest sourced from reference TRBV11-2 and TRBJ2-2, is EAGVAQSPRYKIIEKRQSVAFWCNPISGHATLYWYQQILGQGPKLLIQFQNNGVVDDSQLPKDRFSAERLKGVDSTLKIQPAKLEDSAVYLCASSFLRGPNTGELFFGEGSRLTVL.

This clone came up once. The rearrangement uses TRBV3-1 (or the pseudogene TRBV3-2) and TRBJ1-1; weak D call: TRBD1 (6 bases). The CDR3 is 17 amino acids. The germline gives CDR1 LGHDT, CDR2 YNNKEL (reference sequence). V shed 3 bases and J shed 1 base, with 18 bases lying between them. CDR3: CASSHGGGGGPNTEAFF. The DNA of the CDR3 is TGTGCCAGCAGCCACGGGGGCGGGGGGGGGCCGAACACTGAAGCTTTCTTT.

The rearrangement links TRBV11-2 to TRBJ1-5; D remains unclear. V shed 3 bases and J shed 8 bases, with 8 bases lying between them. Germline V lookup: CDR1 SGHAT, CDR2 FQNNGV. CDR3 length: 12 amino acids. CDR3 sequence: CASSLSGKPQHF. The CDR3 coding sequence is TGTGCCAGCAGCTTGAGCGGGAAGCCCCAGCATTTT. The whole variable domain, filled in from reference TRBV11-2 and TRBJ1-5, reads EAGVAQSPRYKIIEKRQSVAFWCNPISGHATLYWYQQILGQGPKLLIQFQNNGVVDDSQLPKDRFSAERLKGVDSTLKIQPAKLEDSAVYLCASSLSGKPQHFGDGTRLSIL.

The chain combines TRBV10-3 with TRBJ2-7; either TRBD1 or TRBD2 may fit D (6 bases each). The CDR3 consists of 16 residues. Germline lookup yields CDR1 ENHRY and CDR2 SYGVKD. The V gene lost 5 bases and the J gene lost 2 bases, with 19 bases spanning the gap. The CDR3 region has the DNA TGTGCCATCAGTCTTATTGGGGGGCAAGGGGCCTACGAGCAGTACTTC. Its translation: CAISLIGGQGAYEQYF.

On this clone itself: This sample also contains other DNA sequences that code for the same CDR3. The chain recombines TRBV6-2 or TRBV6-3 with TRBJ1-2; the D is unclear. The CDR3 sequence is 11 residues long. Germline V gene sequence: CDR1 MNHEY, CDR2 SVGEGT. V was clipped by 6 bases and J by 12 bases, with 14 bases between them. CDR3 amino acids: CASSSWTSHTF. CDR3 coding DNA: TGTGCCAGCAGCTCGTGGACGTCTCACACCTTC.

The rearrangement links TRBV7-6 to TRBJ2-5; D unclear. The V gene's germline CDR1 is SGHVS and CDR2 FNYEAQ. CDR3 length equals 14 residues. V lost 1 base to trimming and J lost 2 bases, with 8 bases between them. This chain's CDR3 is CASSLEWIQETQYF. The DNA for the CDR3 is TGTGCCAGCAGCTTAGAGTGGATACAAGAGACCCAGTACTTC.

The chain has TRBV28 and TRBJ2-7, with TRBD2 matching over 8 bases. Germline loops: CDR1 MDHEN, CDR2 SYDVKM. The V segment lost 1 base and the J segment 6 bases; nucleotides outside the gene matches: 11. The CDR3 runs 16 residues. The CDR3 is CASSLSLAGHGGEQYF. The CDR3 nucleotides are TGTGCCAGCAGTTTATCCTTAGCGGGGCACGGGGGCGAGCAGTACTTC. Full variable domain (missing parts from reference TRBV28 and TRBJ2-7): DVKVTQSSRYLVKRTGEKVFLECVQDMDHENMFWYRQDPGLGLRLIYFSYDVKMKEKGDIPEGYSVSREKKERFSLILESASTNQTSMYLCASSLSLAGHGGEQYFGPGTRLTVT.

The genes are TRBV18 and TRBJ2-7, with 7 bases aligning to TRBD1. The CDR3 spans 13 residues. CDR1 is KGHSH and CDR2 is LQKENI in the germline V gene. After removal of 2 bases from V and 6 bases from J, the junction contained 4 bases not matched to a gene. The CDR3 loop reads CASSPDRVAEQYF. The CDR3 DNA reads as TGTGCCAGCTCACCAGACAGGGTCGCCGAGCAGTACTTC.

The chain is built from TRBV2 and TRBJ2-3; D remains unclear. Per germline, CDR1 SNHLY and CDR2 FYNNEI. This CDR3 contains 13 residues. In nucleotides, the CDR3 is TGTGAAACGCAGGCGGCCCCCACAGATACGCAGTATTTT. This encodes CETQAAPTDTQYF. The full variable domain, rest sourced from reference TRBV2 and TRBJ2-3, is EPEVTQTPSHQVTQMGQEVILRCVPISNHLYFYWYRQILGQKVEFLVSFYNNEISEKSEIFDDQFSVERPDGSNFTLKIRSTKLEDSAMYFCETQAAPTDTQYFGPGTRLTVL.

The V call is TRBV7-2, the J call TRBJ1-2; no clear D gene. V gave up 5 bases and J gave up 3 bases, with 10 bases separating them. Germline CDR1 is SGHTA and CDR2 is FQGNSA. The CDR3 loop spans 13 amino acids. Here the CDR3 DNA reads TGTGCCAGCAGCCCCTCGCGATACTATGGCTACACCTTC. This translates into CASSPSRYYGYTF. The whole variable domain, filled in from reference TRBV7-2 and TRBJ1-2, reads GAGVSQSPSNKVTEKGKDVELRCDPISGHTALYWYRQSLGQGLEFLIYFQGNSAPDKSGLPSDRFSAERTGGSVSTLTIQRTQQEDSAVYLCASSPSRYYGYTFGSGTRLTVV.

J is TRBJ1-4 and V is TRBV28; TRBD1 aligns across 7 bases. V shed 5 bases, J shed 5 bases, and the junction held 2 bases outside the gene matches. Germline V gene data show CDR1 as MDHEN and CDR2 as SYDVKM. The CDR3 is made up of 13 amino acids. The CDR3 region has the DNA TGTGCCAGCAGTCCACAGGGGAATGAAAAACTGTTTTTT. The encoded protein is CASSPQGNEKLFF.

V and J are TRBV6-1 and TRBJ1-5; D gene uncertain. CDR3 length: 15 amino acids. CDR1 is MNHNS and CDR2 is SASEGT in the germline V gene. V gave up 0 bases and J gave up 6 bases, with 12 bases separating them. CDR3 sequence: CASSEARAPGQPQHF. The CDR3 nucleotides read TGTGCCAGCAGTGAAGCGCGGGCCCCGGGTCAGCCCCAGCATTTT.

The J gene is TRBJ1-1, the V gene TRBV2, with 7 positions matching TRBD1. After removal of 3 bases from V and 4 bases from J, the junction contained 11 bases not matched to a gene. CDR1 SNHLY and CDR2 FYNNEI come from the germline V gene. This CDR3 has 16 residues. The CDR3 region is CASSELGQRSGTEAFF. The DNA of the CDR3 is TGTGCCAGCAGTGAGTTGGGACAGAGGTCTGGCACTGAAGCTTTCTTT.

The chain joins TRBV6-1 to TRBJ2-1; 7 nucleotides align to TRBD1. The CDR3 sequence is 14 residues long. The germline V gene encodes CDR1 MNHNS and CDR2 SASEGT. The V segment lost 2 bases and the J segment 3 bases; nucleotides outside the gene matches: 1. The CDR3 reads CASSESGGYNEQFF. The CDR3 region has the DNA TGTGCCAGCAGTGAATCAGGGGGCTACAATGAGCAGTTCTTC.

This chain links TRBV4-1 with TRBJ2-3; the match to TRBD2 covers 7 bases. The germline V gene encodes CDR1 MGHRA and CDR2 YSYEKL. J gave up 2 bases and V 0 bases, and 8 bases lay outside the gene matches. The CDR3 contains 17 residues. The CDR3 DNA reads TGCGCCAGCAGCCAAGAGGGAGGGCGGAGGGTCACAGATACGCAGTATTTT. Its translation is CASSQEGGRRVTDTQYF.

V gene TRBV5-4 combines with J gene TRBJ2-3, with 7 bases lining up with TRBD2. This CDR3 comprises 16 residues. V was clipped by 1 base and J by 6 bases; unmatched bases: 11. The germline gives CDR1 SGHNT, CDR2 YYREEE (reference sequence). The CDR3 reads CASSLKTGGITDTQYF. The CDR3 DNA is TGTGCCAGCAGCTTGAAGACGGGAGGTATCACGGATACGCAGTATTTT.

The V gene is TRBV7-9, the J gene TRBJ2-1; possibly TRBD2 for D (5 bases). Germline V lookup: CDR1 SEHNR, CDR2 FQNEAQ (reference sequence). The ends were cut back, 3 bases at V and 0 bases at J, with 9 bases in the middle. There are 15 residues in the CDR3. CDR3 amino acids: CASSFDYSSYNEQFF. CDR3 in DNA: TGTGCCAGCAGCTTTGACTATAGCTCCTACAATGAGCAGTTCTTC.

The J gene is TRBJ1-2, the V gene TRBV28; possible D gene TRBD1, 6 bases. Trimming removed 8 bases from V and 7 bases from J, with 14 bases in between. This CDR3 region has 12 residues. Germline loops: CDR1 MDHEN, CDR2 SYDVKM. CDR3 in DNA: TGTGCCAGCGGTTCCAGGGGCTCTGGCTACACCTTC. Translated, it gives CASGSRGSGYTF.

This clone was observed a handful of times. The chain carries TRBV5-1 and TRBJ2-1, with 13 nucleotides matching TRBD2. V lost 4 bases to trimming and J lost 7 bases; unmatched junction nucleotides: 5. CDR3 length equals 15 residues. In germline, CDR1 is SGHRS, CDR2 YFSETQ. The CDR3 loop reads CASSPGTSGANEQFF. The CDR3, as DNA: TGCGCCAGCAGCCCAGGGACTAGCGGGGCAAATGAGCAGTTCTTC.

Written as DNA, the CDR3 is TGTGCCAGCAGTTCAGGACAGGGAGGAACAGATACGCAGTATTTT. It codes for CASSSGQGGTDTQYF. The chain uses TRBV27 and TRBJ2-3, with TRBD1 matching 8 bases. J gave up 3 bases and V 4 bases, and 6 bases lay outside the gene matches. CDR1 is MNHEY and CDR2 is SMNVEV in the germline V gene (reference sequence). The CDR3 contains 15 residues.

V gene TRBV12-3 or TRBV12-4 combines with J gene TRBJ2-1; no clear D. CDR3 length: 13 residues. Trimming removed 2 bases at V and 6 bases at J, with 8 bases between. The CDR3 DNA sequence: TGTGCCAGCAGTTTATCCAGGTTCAATGAGCAGTTCTTC. Translation: CASSLSRFNEQFF.

The J gene is TRBJ1-2, the V gene TRBV28; no clear D. V lost 5 bases and J lost 2, with 15 bases in between. The germline CDR1 and CDR2 sequences are MDHEN and SYDVKM. CDR3 length equals 15 residues. The CDR3 DNA reads TGTGCCAGCAGTACCCTCCCCATAGAGAACTATGGCTACACCTTC. It is translated as CASSTLPIENYGYTF.

This clone was detected only once. The chain uses TRBV2 and TRBJ2-3, with 15 nucleotides matching TRBD2. Germline CDR1 is SNHLY and CDR2 is FYNNEI. The CDR3 runs 20 residues. V lost 4 bases, J lost 6 bases, and 17 bases stayed unmatched. CDR3 DNA: TGTGCCAGCAGTGTGCCGGATTCGGGACTAGCGGGGGGCCCAAGCGATACGCAGTATTTT. Its translation is CASSVPDSGLAGGPSDTQYF.

V and J are TRBV18 and TRBJ2-1; 10 bases are a match to TRBD2. CDR1 KGHSH and CDR2 LQKENI come from the germline V gene. The CDR3 spans 15 residues. J lost 4 bases, V lost 7 bases, and 7 bases had no gene match. CDR3 DNA sequence: TGTGCCAGCTGCTTACTAGCGGGACGTTACAATGAGCAGTTCTTC. This encodes CASCLLAGRYNEQFF.

This chain joins TRBV12-5 and TRBJ2-2; 11 nucleotides line up with TRBD1. CDR1 is LGHNT and CDR2 is FRNRAP in the germline V gene. V dropped 6 bases and J dropped 5; count of bases not matched to a gene: 5. CDR3 length: 15 residues. CDR3 sequence (DNA): TGTGCTAGTGGCCTCGGGACAGGGGGAACCGGGGAGCTGTTTTTT. Translated: CASGLGTGGTGELFF.

This chain uses TRBV6-5 with TRBJ2-5; perhaps D is TRBD1 or TRBD2 (5 bases each). V was clipped by 8 bases and J by 5 bases, with 9 bases between them. CDR1 is MNHEY and CDR2 is SVGAGI in the germline V gene. The CDR3 runs 11 residues. The CDR3 sequence: CASVEGETQYF. The CDR3 bases are TGTGCCAGCGTCGAGGGGGAGACCCAGTACTTC.

The chain combines TRBV7-9 with TRBJ2-6; D is perhaps TRBD1 (5 bases). V was cut by 8 bases and J by 1 base, with 12 bases left in between. Germline values: CDR1 SEHNR, CDR2 FQNEAQ (reference sequence). The CDR3 spans 15 residues. As DNA, the CDR3 is TGTGCCAGCCGACCACCAGGGTCTGGGGCCAACGTCCTGACTTTC. Amino acids: CASRPPGSGANVLTF.

This clone was seen only once. The J gene is TRBJ1-4, the V gene TRBV6-5, with no clear D. This CDR3 has 13 residues. Germline V gives CDR1 MNHEY, CDR2 SVGAGI. Trimming took 4 bases from V and 8 from J, leaving 11 bases between them. CDR3 protein: CASSSVPEEKLFF. The CDR3 DNA reads TGTGCCAGCAGTTCTGTCCCGGAGGAAAAACTGTTTTTT.

The sample holds one count of this clone. The rearrangement uses TRBV25-1 and TRBJ1-5, with D perhaps matching TRBD1 (5 bases). V was pared by 4 bases and J by 7 bases, with 20 bases between. There are 16 residues in the CDR3. Germline CDR1 and CDR2: MGHDK and SYGVNS. The CDR3 reads CASSAGRTHPEQPQHF. CDR3 nucleotides: TGTGCCAGCAGTGCGGGACGAACCCACCCCGAGCAGCCCCAGCATTTT. Supplemented by reference TRBV25-1 and TRBJ1-5, the full variable domain reads EADIYQTPRYLVIGTGKKITLECSQTMGHDKMYWYQQDPGMELHLIHYSYGVNSTEKGDLSSESTVSRIRTEHFPLTLESARPSHTSQYLCASSAGRTHPEQPQHFGDGTRLSIL.

On this clone: The sample has other DNA sequences that encode this CDR3 too. V is TRBV18 and J is TRBJ1-1; D not resolved. Germline V CDR1 and CDR2: KGHSH, LQKENI. V gave up 3 bases and J gave up 1 base, with 6 bases separating them. The CDR3 length is 13 residues. The CDR3 nucleotides read TGTGCCAGCTCACCGACGGAGAACACTGAAGCTTTCTTT. Translation gives CASSPTENTEAFF. Full variable domain (rest looked up from reference TRBV18 and TRBJ1-1): NAGVMQNPRHLVRRRGQEARLRCSPMKGHSHVYWYRQLPEEGLKFMVYLQKENIIDESGMPKERFSAEFPKEGPSILRIQQVVRGDSAAYFCASSPTENTEAFFGQGTRLTVV.